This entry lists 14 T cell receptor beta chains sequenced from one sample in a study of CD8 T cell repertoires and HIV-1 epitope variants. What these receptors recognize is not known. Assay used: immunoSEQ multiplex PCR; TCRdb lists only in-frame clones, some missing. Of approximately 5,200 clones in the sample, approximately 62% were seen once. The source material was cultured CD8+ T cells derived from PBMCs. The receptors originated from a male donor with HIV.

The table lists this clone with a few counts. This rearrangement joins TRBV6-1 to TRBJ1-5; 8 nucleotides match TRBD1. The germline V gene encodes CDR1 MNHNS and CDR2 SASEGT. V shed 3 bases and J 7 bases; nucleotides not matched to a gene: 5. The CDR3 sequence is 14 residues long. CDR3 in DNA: TGTGCCAGCAGTGACTCGGACAGGGAGCAGCCCCAGCATTTT. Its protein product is CASSDSDREQPQHF.

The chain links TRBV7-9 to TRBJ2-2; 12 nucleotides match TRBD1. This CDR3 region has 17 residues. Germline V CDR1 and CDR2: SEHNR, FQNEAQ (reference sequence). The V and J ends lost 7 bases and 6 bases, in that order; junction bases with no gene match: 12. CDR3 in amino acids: CASTVPGQGALAGELFF. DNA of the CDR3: TGTGCCAGCACCGTTCCGGGACAGGGGGCTCTTGCCGGGGAGCTGTTTTTT.

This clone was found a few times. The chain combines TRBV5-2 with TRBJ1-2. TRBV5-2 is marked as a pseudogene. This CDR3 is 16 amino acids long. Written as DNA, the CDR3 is TGCGCCAGCAGCCAAGATCCCCCAGACTTGGACTATGGCTACACCTTC. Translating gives CASSQDPPDLDYGYTF.

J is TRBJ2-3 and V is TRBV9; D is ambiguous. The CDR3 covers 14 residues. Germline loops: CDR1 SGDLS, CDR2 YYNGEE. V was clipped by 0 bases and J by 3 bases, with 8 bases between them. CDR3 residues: CASSVGVETDTQYF. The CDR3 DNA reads TGTGCCAGCAGCGTAGGGGTTGAGACAGATACGCAGTATTTT.

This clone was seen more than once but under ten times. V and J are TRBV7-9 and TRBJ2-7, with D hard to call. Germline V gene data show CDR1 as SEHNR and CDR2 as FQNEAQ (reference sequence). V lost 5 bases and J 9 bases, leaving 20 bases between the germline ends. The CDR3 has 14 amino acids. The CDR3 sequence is CASSPARVPTVQYF. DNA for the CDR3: TGTGCCAGCAGCCCCGCTCGAGTGCCTACGGTGCAGTACTTC.

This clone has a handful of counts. In DNA, the CDR3 is TGTGCCAGCAGCTTAGGTTACGCGGGGGGTCCCACAGATACGCAGTATTTT. It is translated as CASSLGYAGGPTDTQYF. V and J are TRBV7-8 and TRBJ2-3; 8 bases line up with TRBD2. The CDR3 spans 17 residues. V lost 1 base to trimming and J lost 2 bases; unmatched junction nucleotides: 8. CDR1 is SGHVS and CDR2 is FQNEAQ in the germline V gene. The full variable domain, in which reference TRBV7-8 and TRBJ2-3 provide the parts outside the CDR3, is GAGVSQSPRYKVAKRGQDVALRCDPISGHVSLFWYQQALGQGPEFLTYFQNEAQLDKSGLPSDRFFAERPEGSVSTLKIQRTQQEDSAVYLCASSLGYAGGPTDTQYFGPGTRLTVL.

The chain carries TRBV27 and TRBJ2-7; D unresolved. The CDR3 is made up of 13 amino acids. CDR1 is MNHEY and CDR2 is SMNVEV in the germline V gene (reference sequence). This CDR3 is CTSALMRSYEQYF. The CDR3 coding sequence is TGTACCTCCGCCCTCATGCGATCCTACGAGCAGTACTTC.

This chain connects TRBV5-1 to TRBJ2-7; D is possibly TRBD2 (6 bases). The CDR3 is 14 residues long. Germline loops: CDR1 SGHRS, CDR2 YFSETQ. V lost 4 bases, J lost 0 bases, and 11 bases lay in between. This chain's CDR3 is CASSPRDFSYEQYF. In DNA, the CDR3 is TGCGCCAGCAGCCCCCGGGACTTCTCCTACGAGCAGTACTTC.

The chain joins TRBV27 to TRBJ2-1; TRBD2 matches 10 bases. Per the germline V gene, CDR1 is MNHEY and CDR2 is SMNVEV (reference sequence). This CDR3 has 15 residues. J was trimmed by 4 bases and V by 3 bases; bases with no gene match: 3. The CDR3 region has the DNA TGTGCCAGCAGTTTTACTAGCGGGATATACAATGAGCAGTTCTTC. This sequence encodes CASSFTSGIYNEQFF.

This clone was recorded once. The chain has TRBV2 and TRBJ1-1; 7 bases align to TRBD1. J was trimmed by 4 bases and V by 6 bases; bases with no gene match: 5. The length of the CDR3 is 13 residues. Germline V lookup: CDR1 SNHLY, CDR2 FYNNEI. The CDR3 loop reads CASRQGLGTEAFF. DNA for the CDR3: TGTGCCAGCAGACAGGGGCTTGGCACTGAAGCTTTCTTT.

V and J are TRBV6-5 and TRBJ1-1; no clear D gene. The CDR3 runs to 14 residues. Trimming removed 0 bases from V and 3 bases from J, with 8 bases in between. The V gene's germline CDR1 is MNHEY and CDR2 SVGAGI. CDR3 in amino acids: CASSYSTGYTEAFF. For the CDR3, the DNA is TGTGCCAGCAGTTACTCGACGGGGTACACTGAAGCTTTCTTT.

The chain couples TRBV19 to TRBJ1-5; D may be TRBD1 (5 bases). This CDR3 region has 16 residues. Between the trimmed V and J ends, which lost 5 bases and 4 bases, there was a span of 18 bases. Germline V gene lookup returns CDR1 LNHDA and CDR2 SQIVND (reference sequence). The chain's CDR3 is CASSSVTWGGNQPQHF. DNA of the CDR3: TGTGCCAGTAGTTCTGTTACGTGGGGGGGGAATCAGCCCCAGCATTTT.

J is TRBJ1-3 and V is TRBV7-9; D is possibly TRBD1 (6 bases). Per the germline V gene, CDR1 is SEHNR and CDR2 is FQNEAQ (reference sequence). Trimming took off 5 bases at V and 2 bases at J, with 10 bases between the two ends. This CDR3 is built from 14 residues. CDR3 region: CASSPDSPGNTIYF. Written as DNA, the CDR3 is TGTGCCAGCAGCCCGGACAGTCCTGGAAACACCATATATTTT. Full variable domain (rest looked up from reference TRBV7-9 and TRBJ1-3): DTGVSQNPRHKITKRGQNVTFRCDPISEHNRLYWYRQTLGQGPEFLTYFQNEAQLEKSRLLSDRFSAERPKGSFSTLEIQRTEQGDSAMYLCASSPDSPGNTIYFGEGSWLTVV.

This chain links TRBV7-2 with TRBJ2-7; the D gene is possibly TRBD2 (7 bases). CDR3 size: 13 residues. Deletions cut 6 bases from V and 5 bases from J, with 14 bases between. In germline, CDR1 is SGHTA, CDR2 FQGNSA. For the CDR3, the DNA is TGTGCCAGCAGGCGGGCGGGGGCAGACGAGCAGTACTTC. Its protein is CASRRAGADEQYF.